A selection of T cell receptor beta chains follows, all from one sample in a study of T-cell reconstitution after alpha-beta-depleted transplantation in children. A single record per CDR3 protein comes from TCRdb applying MiXCR to the PCR reads. The sample yields 400,000 to 550,000 distinct CDR3 sequences, roughly a tenth seen once. Sequenced material: PBMCs, taken before TCRalphabeta/CD19-depleted stem cell transplant. The receptors come from a child aged 2-15 years with inherited bone marrow failure, due to receive a stem cell transplant. Both conserved end residues are part of each CDR3. Fields, in order: CDR3 length, clone size, J gene, D gene, V gene, CDR3 DNA, CDR3 protein. A D gene is named only where the DNA matches it firmly. Only some rows state a clone size, as once, few, many or a class for expanded clones.

>19|NA|TRBJ2-1|NA|TRBV3-1
TGTGCCAGCTCCCAAGAAGGGCCAGGGGTACCTAATTTCTACAATGAGCAGTTCTTC
CASSQEGPGVPNFYNEQFF
>13|many|TRBJ2-5|NA|TRBV20-1
TGCAGTGCTAGTTCTTGGACCCGGGAGACCCAGTACTTC
CSASSWTRETQYF
>15|many|TRBJ2-5|NA|TRBV5-1
TGCGCCAGCAGCCCGGGGGTCCGGAGGGGGGAGACCCAGTACTTC
CASSPGVRRGETQYF
>15|few|TRBJ2-5|NA|TRBV6-2/TRBV6-3
TGTGCCAGCAGTAACCGCCTGGGACCCCAAGAGACCCAGTACTTC
CASSNRLGPQETQYF
>15|many|TRBJ2-3|NA|TRBV11-2
TGTGCCAGCAGCGCCTGGACTCCTGGTTCCGATACGCAGTATTTT
CASSAWTPGSDTQYF
>14|many|TRBJ2-7|NA|TRBV7-9
TGTGCCAGCAGCTTAGGGACAGCAATCTACGAGCAGTACTTC
CASSLGTAIYEQYF
>13|many|TRBJ2-3|NA|TRBV4-3
TGCGCCAGCAGCCCCCGACCCGGGGATACGCAGTATTTT
CASSPRPGDTQYF
>15|many|TRBJ2-3|TRBD2|TRBV7-2
TGTGCCAGCAGCTTAAGCGGGAATCCCACAGATACGCAGTATTTT
CASSLSGNPTDTQYF
>14|many|TRBJ2-1|TRBD2|TRBV12-3/TRBV12-4
TGTGCCAGCAGTCTCAGACAGGGGACTAGCGAGAAGTTCTTC
CASSLRQGTSEKFF
>16|many|TRBJ2-3|TRBD1|TRBV27
TGTGCCAGCAGTCCACCCCCGGACAGGACCACAGATACGCAGTATTTT
CASSPPPDRTTDTQYF
>13|many|TRBJ2-1|TRBD2|TRBV7-6
TGTGCAATAGCGGGAGGGCCTTATAATGAGCAGTTCTTC
CAIAGGPYNEQFF
>13|many|TRBJ2-5|NA|TRBV20-1
TGCAGTGCTAGGGTCGGGACTGAAGAGACCCAGTACTTC
CSARVGTEETQYF
>14|many|TRBJ1-2|TRBD1|TRBV10-3
TGTGCCATCAGTGAGCAGGGGGCGGTGGATGGCTACACCTTC
CAISEQGAVDGYTF
>14|many|TRBJ2-2|TRBD2|TRBV4-1
TGCGCCAGCCGACTAGCGGGAGACACCGGGGAGCTGTTTTTT
CASRLAGDTGELFF
>14|NA|TRBJ2-7|TRBD1|TRBV29-1
TGCAGCGTAGCTGCCGGGACAGGGGGCTACGAGCAGTACTTC
CSVAAGTGGYEQYF
>16|many|TRBJ1-1|NA|TRBV6-5
TGTGCCAGCAGTTACGGGTGGTTAACCGTGAACACTGAAGCTTTCTTT
CASSYGWLTVNTEAFF
>17|NA|TRBJ2-1|NA|TRBV7-2
TGTGCCAGCAGCTTAGCCGTAGGGGCCGATTATTACAATGAGCAGTTCTTC
CASSLAVGADYYNEQFF
>16|many|TRBJ2-1|NA|TRBV7-9
TGTGCCAGCAGCTTACCGCGGGGGCACCCTTACAATGAGCAGTTCTTC
CASSLPRGHPYNEQFF
>14|many|TRBJ1-4|TRBD1|TRBV5-1
TGCGCCAGCCAGCCCGGGACAGCTAATGAAAAACTGTTTTTT
CASQPGTANEKLFF
>15|NA|TRBJ2-1|TRBD1|TRBV11-2
TGTGCCAGCAGCCGAGGGACAGGGTCTAACAATGAGCAGTTCTTC
CASSRGTGSNNEQFF
>13|many|TRBJ2-1|NA|TRBV12-3/TRBV12-4
TGTGCCAGCAGTCCGGGACCTCACAATGAGCAGTTCTTC
CASSPGPHNEQFF
>14|few|TRBJ2-1|TRBD2|TRBV4-1
TGCGCCAGCAGCACTAGCGGGAGGTACAATGAGCAGTTCTTC
CASSTSGRYNEQFF
>19|many|TRBJ2-3|TRBD2|TRBV3-1
TGTGCCAGCAGCCTACAGGGGCCCGGGACTAGCGGGAGTTTTGATACGCAGTATTTT
CASSLQGPGTSGSFDTQYF
>11|many|TRBJ1-1|NA|TRBV30
TGTGCCTGGAGTACCGGATCTGGTCCTTTCTTT
CAWSTGSGPFF
>13|many|TRBJ2-7|TRBD1|TRBV29-1
TGCAGCGTTGGTGGGACAGTGACCTACGAGCAGTACTTC
CSVGGTVTYEQYF
>14|many|TRBJ2-1|NA|TRBV12-3/TRBV12-4
TGTGCCAGCACCGGGACTCGGCGGGACAATGAGCAGTTCTTC
CASTGTRRDNEQFF
>16|many|TRBJ2-2|TRBD2|TRBV12-3/TRBV12-4
TGTGCCAGCGGCGGGAGAGGTCTTACGAACACCGGGGAGCTGTTTTTT
CASGGRGLTNTGELFF
>13|many|TRBJ1-2|NA|TRBV18
TGTGCCAGCTCACCAACGGTGAACTATGGCTACACCTTC
CASSPTVNYGYTF
>12|many|TRBJ1-4|NA|TRBV12-3/TRBV12-4
TGTGCCAGCAGTTTCTCCGGCGGGAAACTGTTTTTT
CASSFSGGKLFF
>15|many|TRBJ2-7|TRBD2|TRBV5-6
TGTGCCAGCAGCTTCGGCGGGAGGGCCTCCTACGAGCAGTACTTC
CASSFGGRASYEQYF
>12|few|TRBJ2-1|TRBD2|TRBV7-2
TGTGCCAGCAGCCCAAAGGGAGGGGAGCAGTTCTTC
CASSPKGGEQFF
>14|many|TRBJ2-1|NA|TRBV29-1
TGCAGCGTTGAATTTGAAGCGGTATACAATGAGCAGTTCTTC
CSVEFEAVYNEQFF